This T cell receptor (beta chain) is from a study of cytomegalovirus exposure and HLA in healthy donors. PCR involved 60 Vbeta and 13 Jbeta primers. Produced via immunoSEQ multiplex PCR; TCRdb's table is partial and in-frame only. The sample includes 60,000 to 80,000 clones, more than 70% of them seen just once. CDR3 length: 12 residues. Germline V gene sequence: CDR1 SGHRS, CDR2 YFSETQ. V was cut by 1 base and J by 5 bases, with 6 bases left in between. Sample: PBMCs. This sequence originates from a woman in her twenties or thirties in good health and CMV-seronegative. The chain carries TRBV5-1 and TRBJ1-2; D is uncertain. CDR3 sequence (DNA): TGCGCCAGCAGCTTGACAGATTATGGCTACACCTTC. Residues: CASSLTDYGYTF.